A single T cell receptor beta chain is shown here with its context. This sample is drawn from a study of blood T cell repertoires in COVID-19. Study information: T cells, B-cell-depleted T cells, or PBMCs supplied cDNA or gDNA.

The assay was immunoSEQ multiplex PCR, and TCRdb's table has in-frame clones only and misses some. This repertoire shows 90,000 to 150,000 clones, more than 80% found once; its top ten account for about 29%. The germline gives CDR1 MDHEN, CDR2 SYDVKM. This CDR3 contains 20 residues. After removal of 5 bases from V and 0 bases from J, the junction contained 15 bases not matched to a gene. The chain recombines TRBV28 with TRBJ2-1; 11 positions match TRBD1. This sequence was found in a man between 65 and 80 years old with active or convalescent COVID-19. Source material: peripheral blood. The CDR3 region has the DNA TGTGCCAGCAGTAGGACAGGGGGCTACGTTTATTATAGCTCCTACAATGAGCAGTTCTTC. Amino acids: CASSRTGGYVYYSSYNEQFF.